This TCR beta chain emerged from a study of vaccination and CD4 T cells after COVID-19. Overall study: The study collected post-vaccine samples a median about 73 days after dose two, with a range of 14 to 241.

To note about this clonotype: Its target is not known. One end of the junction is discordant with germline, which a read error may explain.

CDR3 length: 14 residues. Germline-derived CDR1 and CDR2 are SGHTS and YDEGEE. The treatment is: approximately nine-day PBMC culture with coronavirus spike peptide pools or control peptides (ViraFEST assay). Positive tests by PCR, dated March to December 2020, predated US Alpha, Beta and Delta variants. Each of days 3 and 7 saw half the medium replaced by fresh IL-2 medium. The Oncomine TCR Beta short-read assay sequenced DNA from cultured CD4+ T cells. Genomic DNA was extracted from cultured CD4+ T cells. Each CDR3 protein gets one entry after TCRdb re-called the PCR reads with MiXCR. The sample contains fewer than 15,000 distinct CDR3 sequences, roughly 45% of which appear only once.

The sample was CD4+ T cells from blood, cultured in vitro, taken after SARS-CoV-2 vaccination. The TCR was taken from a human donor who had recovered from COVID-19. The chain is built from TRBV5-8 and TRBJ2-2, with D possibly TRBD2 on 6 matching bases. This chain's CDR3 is CACKETPNTGGLFF. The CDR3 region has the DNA TGTGCCTGTAAGGAGACACCGAACACCGGGGGGCTGTTTTTT. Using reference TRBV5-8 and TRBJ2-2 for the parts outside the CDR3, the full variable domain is EAGVTQSPTHLIKTRGQQATLRCSPISGHTSVYWYQQALGLGLQFLLWYDEGEERNRGNFPPRFSGRQFPNYSSELNVNALELEDSALYLCACKETPNTGGLFFGEGSRLTVL.